Presented here are 8 T cell receptor beta chains from one specimen sequenced in a study of OX40 agonist ivuxolimab in advanced cancers. Profiling relied on immunoSEQ multiplex PCR, and the TCRdb table lists in-frame clones only, not all of them. The profile shows about 76,000 clones, around nine tenths of them singletons. The sequencing here drew on CD4+ or CD8+ T cells sorted from blood, taken in a trial of the OX40 agonist ivuxolimab. The receptors were gathered from an adult with an advanced solid tumor such as melanoma, head and neck, liver or kidney cancer.

The chain employs TRBV19 and TRBJ2-7; a weak D match, TRBD2 (5 bases). The CDR3 consists of 12 residues. Trimming cost V 1 base and J 5 bases, with 6 bases left between them. CDR1 LNHDA and CDR2 SQIVND come from the germline V gene (reference sequence). CDR3 DNA: TGTGCCAGTAGTATAGTCGGGGACGAGCAGTACTTC. Translating it yields CASSIVGDEQYF.

This clone was observed a handful of times. The gene calls are TRBV11-2 and TRBJ2-7; D gene uncertain. Germline V CDR1 and CDR2: SGHAT, FQNNGV. This CDR3 region has 14 residues. The V end lost 1 base, the J end lost 2 bases, and 9 bases lay between the germline ends. CDR3 residues: CASSLAPNPYEQYF. The CDR3 DNA sequence: TGTGCCAGCAGCTTAGCCCCCAACCCCTACGAGCAGTACTTC. The whole variable domain, remainder taken from reference TRBV11-2 and TRBJ2-7, is EAGVAQSPRYKIIEKRQSVAFWCNPISGHATLYWYQQILGQGPKLLIQFQNNGVVDDSQLPKDRFSAERLKGVDSTLKIQPAKLEDSAVYLCASSLAPNPYEQYFGPGTRLTVT.

The CDR3 nucleotides read TGTGCCAGCAGTTATAGCCAGGGCTACGAGCAGTACTTC. It yields the protein CASSYSQGYEQYF. The chain carries TRBV27 and TRBJ2-7; perhaps TRBD1 as D (5 bases). Deletions cut 4 bases from V and 3 bases from J, with 10 bases between. CDR1 is MNHEY, CDR2 SMNVEV, per germline (reference sequence). The CDR3 runs 13 residues.

In its sample, this clone was seen once. Here the CDR3 reads CASSVGEAGELFF. CDR3 DNA sequence: TGTGCCAGCAGCGTAGGGGAAGCCGGGGAGCTGTTTTTT. The V gene is TRBV9, the J gene TRBJ2-2; D gene ambiguous. Germline V gene sequence: CDR1 SGDLS, CDR2 YYNGEE. The CDR3 runs to 13 residues. Trimming shortened V by 0 bases and J by 6 bases, and 6 bases separated the two germline ends.

Comments on this clone: Additional DNA sequences in this sample encode the identical CDR3. This sequence joins TRBV6-6 and TRBJ1-5, with 7 bases that match TRBD1. Germline V lookup: CDR1 MNHNY, CDR2 SVGAGI (reference sequence). The CDR3 loop spans 15 amino acids. The ends lost 0 bases at V and 3 bases at J; junction bases unmatched: 2. CDR3 loop: CASSYSGQSNQPQHF. The CDR3 DNA sequence: TGTGCCAGCAGTTACTCGGGACAGTCCAATCAGCCCCAGCATTTT.

The gene calls are TRBV13 and TRBJ2-2; 12 nucleotides agree with TRBD2. V was clipped by 6 bases and J by 6 bases; unmatched bases: 5. Germline CDR1 PRHDT, CDR2 FYEKMQ (reference sequence). This CDR3 spans 15 amino acids. For the CDR3, the DNA is TGTGCCAGCAGTTTTGGGACTAGCGGGCCCGGGGAGCTGTTTTTT. It encodes CASSFGTSGPGELFF.

This chain uses TRBV10-3 with TRBJ2-4, with 10 nucleotides matching TRBD2. V gave up 0 bases and J gave up 15 bases; unmatched junction bases: 5. This CDR3 has 13 amino acids. Looked up from germline, CDR1 is ENHRY and CDR2 is SYGVKD. CDR3 sequence: CAISESGTSEGYF. CDR3 coding DNA: TGTGCCATCAGTGAGTCCGGGACTAGCGAGGGGTACTTC.

J is TRBJ2-3 and V is TRBV5-1; tentative D call: TRBD2 (6 bases). V was clipped by 4 bases and J by 4 bases, with 19 bases between them. CDR1 SGHRS and CDR2 YFSETQ come from the germline V gene. This CDR3 has 16 amino acids. The CDR3 coding sequence is TGCGCCAGCAGCCCTGGCATCGGAGGGGTCCCAGATACGCAGTATTTT. This gives the protein CASSPGIGGVPDTQYF.